This T cell receptor (beta chain) was sequenced in a study of control samples from healthy donors and cancer patients. Germline CDR1 and CDR2: KGHSH and LQKENI. CDR3 length equals 16 residues. V lost 0 bases, J lost 0 bases, and 8 bases lay in between. The method was immunoSEQ multiplex PCR; TCRdb's version includes in-frame clones alone and lacks a portion of them. This table has about 12,000 clones, more than 85% appearing once. V gene TRBV18 combines with J gene TRBJ2-2; D is ambiguous. The source is a man at least 80 years old with lung cancer. Sequencing used PBMCs. The CDR3 DNA follows: TGTGCCAGCTCACCACCGAACCCGGCGAACACCGGGGAGCTGTTTTTT. Residues: CASSPPNPANTGELFF.